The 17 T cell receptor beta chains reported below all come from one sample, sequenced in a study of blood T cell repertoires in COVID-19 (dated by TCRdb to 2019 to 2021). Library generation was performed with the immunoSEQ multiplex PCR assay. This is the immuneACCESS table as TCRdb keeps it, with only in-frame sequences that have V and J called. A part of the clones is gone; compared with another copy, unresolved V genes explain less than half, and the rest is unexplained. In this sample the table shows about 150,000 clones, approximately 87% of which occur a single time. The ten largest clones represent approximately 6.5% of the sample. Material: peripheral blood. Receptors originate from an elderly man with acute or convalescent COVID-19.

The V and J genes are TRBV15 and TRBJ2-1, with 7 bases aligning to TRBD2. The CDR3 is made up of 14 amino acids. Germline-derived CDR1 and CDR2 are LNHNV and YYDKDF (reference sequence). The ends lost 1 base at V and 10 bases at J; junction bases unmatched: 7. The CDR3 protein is CATSRGDYLREQFF. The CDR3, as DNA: TGTGCCACCAGCAGAGGGGACTATCTAAGGGAGCAGTTCTTC.

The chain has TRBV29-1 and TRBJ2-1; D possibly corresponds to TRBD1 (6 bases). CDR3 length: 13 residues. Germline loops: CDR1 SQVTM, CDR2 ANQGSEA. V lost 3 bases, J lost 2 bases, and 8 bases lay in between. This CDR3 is CSVEGAAYNEQFF. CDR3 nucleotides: TGCAGCGTTGAGGGGGCCGCCTACAATGAGCAGTTCTTC.

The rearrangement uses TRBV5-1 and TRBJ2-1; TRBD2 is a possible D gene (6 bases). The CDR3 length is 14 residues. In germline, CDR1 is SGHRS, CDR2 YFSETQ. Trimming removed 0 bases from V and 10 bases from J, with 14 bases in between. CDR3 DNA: TGCGCCAGCAGCTTGGATGGGTCAGGGAGGGAGCAGTTCTTC. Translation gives CASSLDGSGREQFF. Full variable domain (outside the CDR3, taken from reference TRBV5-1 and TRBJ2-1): KAGVTQTPRYLIKTRGQQVTLSCSPISGHRSVSWYQQTPGQGLQFLFEYFSETQRNKGNFPGRFSGRQFSNSRSEMNVSTLELGDSALYLCASSLDGSGREQFFGPGTRLTVL.

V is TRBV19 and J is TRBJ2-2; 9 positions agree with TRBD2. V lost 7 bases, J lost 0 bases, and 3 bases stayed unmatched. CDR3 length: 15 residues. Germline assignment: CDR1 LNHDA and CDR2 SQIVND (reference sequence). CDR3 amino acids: CASTAGGANTGELFF. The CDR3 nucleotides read TGTGCCAGTACCGCGGGGGGGGCGAACACCGGGGAGCTGTTTTTT.

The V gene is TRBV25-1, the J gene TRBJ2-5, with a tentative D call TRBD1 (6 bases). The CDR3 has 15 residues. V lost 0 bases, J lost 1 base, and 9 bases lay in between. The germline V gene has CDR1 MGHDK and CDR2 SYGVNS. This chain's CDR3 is CASSEYTGTQETQYF. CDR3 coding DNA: TGTGCCAGCAGTGAATATACAGGGACCCAAGAGACCCAGTACTTC.

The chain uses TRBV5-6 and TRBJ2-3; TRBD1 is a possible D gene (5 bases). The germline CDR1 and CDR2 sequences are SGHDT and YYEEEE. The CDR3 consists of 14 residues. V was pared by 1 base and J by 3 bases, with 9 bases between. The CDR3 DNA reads TGTGCCAGCAGCTTGTTCAGGGAAACAGATACGCAGTATTTT. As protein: CASSLFRETDTQYF. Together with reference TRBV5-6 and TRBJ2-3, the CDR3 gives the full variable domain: DAGVTQSPTHLIKTRGQQVTLRCSPKSGHDTVSWYQQALGQGPQFIFQYYEEEERQRGNFPDRFSGHQFPNYSSELNVNALLLGDSALYLCASSLFRETDTQYFGPGTRLTVL.

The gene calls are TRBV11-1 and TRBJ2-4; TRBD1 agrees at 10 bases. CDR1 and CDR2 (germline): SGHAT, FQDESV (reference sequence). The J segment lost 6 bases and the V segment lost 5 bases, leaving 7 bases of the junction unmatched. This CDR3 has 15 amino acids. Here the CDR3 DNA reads TGTGCCAGCAGCCCACCGGGACAGGGGATAAACATTCAGTACTTC. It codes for CASSPPGQGINIQYF.

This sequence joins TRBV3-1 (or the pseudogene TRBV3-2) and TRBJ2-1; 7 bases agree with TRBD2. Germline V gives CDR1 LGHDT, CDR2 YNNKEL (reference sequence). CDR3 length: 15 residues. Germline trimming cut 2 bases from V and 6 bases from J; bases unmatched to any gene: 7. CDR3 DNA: TGTGCCAGCAGCCAACTAGGACTAGTTGGCAATGAGCAGTTCTTC. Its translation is CASSQLGLVGNEQFF.

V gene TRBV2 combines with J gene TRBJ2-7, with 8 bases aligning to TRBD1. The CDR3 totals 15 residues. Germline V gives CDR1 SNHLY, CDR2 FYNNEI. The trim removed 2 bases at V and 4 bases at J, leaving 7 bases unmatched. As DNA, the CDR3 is TGTGCCAGCAGTGAACGGGGGACAGGCGTTTACGAGCAGTACTTC. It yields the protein CASSERGTGVYEQYF. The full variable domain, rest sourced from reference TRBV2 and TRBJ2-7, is EPEVTQTPSHQVTQMGQEVILRCVPISNHLYFYWYRQILGQKVEFLVSFYNNEISEKSEIFDDQFSVERPDGSNFTLKIRSTKLEDSAMYFCASSERGTGVYEQYFGPGTRLTVT.

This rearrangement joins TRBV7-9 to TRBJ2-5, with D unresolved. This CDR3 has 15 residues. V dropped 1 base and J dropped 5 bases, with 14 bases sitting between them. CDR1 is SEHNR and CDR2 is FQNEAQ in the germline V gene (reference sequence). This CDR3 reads CASSLGAVLVETQYF. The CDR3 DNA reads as TGTGCCAGCAGCTTAGGTGCAGTTCTCGTGGAGACCCAGTACTTC.

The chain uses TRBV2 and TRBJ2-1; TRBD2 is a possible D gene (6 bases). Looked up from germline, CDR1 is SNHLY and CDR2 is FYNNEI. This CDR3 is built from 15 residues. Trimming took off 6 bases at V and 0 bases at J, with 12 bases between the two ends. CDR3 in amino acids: CASSRDSSSYNEQFF. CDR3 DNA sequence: TGTGCCAGCAGCAGGGACTCTAGCTCCTACAATGAGCAGTTCTTC. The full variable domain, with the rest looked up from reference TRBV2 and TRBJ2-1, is EPEVTQTPSHQVTQMGQEVILRCVPISNHLYFYWYRQILGQKVEFLVSFYNNEISEKSEIFDDQFSVERPDGSNFTLKIRSTKLEDSAMYFCASSRDSSSYNEQFFGPGTRLTVL.

In nucleotides, the CDR3 is TGTGCCAGCAGCCACGAGGACAGGGTGGGCACTGAAGCTTTCTTT. Protein: CASSHEDRVGTEAFF. The chain combines TRBV3-1 (or the pseudogene TRBV3-2) with TRBJ1-1, with TRBD1 identical over 8 bases. V gave up 3 bases and J gave up 4 bases; unmatched junction bases: 7. From germline, CDR1 is LGHDT and CDR2 YNNKEL (reference sequence). This CDR3 contains 15 residues.

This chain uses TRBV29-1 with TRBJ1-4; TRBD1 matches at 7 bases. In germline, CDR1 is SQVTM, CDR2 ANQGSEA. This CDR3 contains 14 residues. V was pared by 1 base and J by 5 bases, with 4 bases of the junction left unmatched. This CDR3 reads CSVEGTGENEKLFF. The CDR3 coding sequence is TGCAGCGTTGAAGGGACAGGTGAAAATGAAAAACTGTTTTTT.

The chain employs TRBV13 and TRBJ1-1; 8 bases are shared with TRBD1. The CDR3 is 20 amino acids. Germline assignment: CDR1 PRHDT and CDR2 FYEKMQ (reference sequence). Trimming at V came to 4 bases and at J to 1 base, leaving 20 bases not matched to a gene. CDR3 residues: CASSSPRTPRGRTRNTEAFF. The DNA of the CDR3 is TGTGCCAGCAGCTCCCCCCGGACACCCAGGGGGCGAACTAGGAACACTGAAGCTTTCTTT.

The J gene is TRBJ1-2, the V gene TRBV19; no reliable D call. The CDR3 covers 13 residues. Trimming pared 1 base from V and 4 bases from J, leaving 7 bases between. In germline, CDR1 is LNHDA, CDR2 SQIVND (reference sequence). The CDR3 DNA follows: TGTGCCAGTAGTATAGGAGGCGCCTATGGCTACACCTTC. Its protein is CASSIGGAYGYTF.

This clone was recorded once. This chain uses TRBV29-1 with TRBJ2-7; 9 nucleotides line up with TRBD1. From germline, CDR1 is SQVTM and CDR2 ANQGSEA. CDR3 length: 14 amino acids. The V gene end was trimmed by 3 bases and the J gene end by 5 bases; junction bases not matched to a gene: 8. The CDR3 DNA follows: TGCAGCGTTGACCGGGACAGGGAGATTGACGAGCAGTACTTC. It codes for CSVDRDREIDEQYF.

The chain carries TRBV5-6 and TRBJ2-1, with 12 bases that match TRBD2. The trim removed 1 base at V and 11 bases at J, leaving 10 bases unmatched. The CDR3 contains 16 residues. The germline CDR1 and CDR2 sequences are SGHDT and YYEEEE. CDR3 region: CASSLPTSGGRGKQFF. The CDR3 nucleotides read TGTGCCAGCAGCTTGCCGACTAGCGGGGGCCGTGGAAAGCAGTTCTTC.